This passage covers 27 T cell receptor beta chains from one sample sequenced in a study of control samples from healthy donors and cancer patients. Repertoires were generated with immunoSEQ multiplex PCR, while TCRdb's copy carries only in-frame clones and drops some. The data hold about 95,000 clones, with 88% observed a single time. The sample comprised blood. The receptors originated from a woman in her 70s in good health.

The rearrangement joins TRBV5-1 to TRBJ2-7; D gene ambiguous. This CDR3 region has 16 residues. With 7 bases removed from V and 0 bases from J, the gap between germline ends came to 20 bases. Germline lookup yields CDR1 SGHRS and CDR2 YFSETQ. The CDR3 DNA reads as TGCGCCAGCGGCCGCGATCCCGGTTACAGCTCCTACGAGCAGTACTTC. It codes for CASGRDPGYSSYEQYF.

For this clone: The same CDR3 can be traced to other DNA sequences in this sample. The DNA of the CDR3 is TGTGCCAGTAGTATAGGCAGGGTCGCTCCCTACTCCGACTATGGCTACACCTTC. It yields the protein CASSIGRVAPYSDYGYTF. The chain carries TRBV19 and TRBJ1-2, with D tentatively TRBD1 (5 bases). This CDR3 has 18 amino acids. V was trimmed by 1 base and J by 3 bases, leaving 21 bases between them. Germline CDR1 LNHDA, CDR2 SQIVND (reference sequence). The variable domain in full, completed from reference TRBV19 and TRBJ1-2, reads DGGITQSPKYLFRKEGQNVTLSCEQNLNHDAMYWYRQDPGQGLRLIYYSQIVNDFQKGDIAEGYSVSREKKESFPLTVTSAQKNPTAFYLCASSIGRVAPYSDYGYTFGSGTRLTVV.

J is TRBJ2-1 and V is TRBV9; D is perhaps TRBD2 (5 bases). CDR3 size: 16 residues. CDR1 is SGDLS, CDR2 YYNGEE, per germline. V was shortened by 0 bases and J by 0 bases, with 10 bases between the two germline ends. The CDR3 is CASSVEGGSSYNEQFF. The CDR3 region has the DNA TGTGCCAGCAGCGTAGAGGGCGGGTCCTCCTACAATGAGCAGTTCTTC.

The rearrangement links TRBV6-2 or TRBV6-3 to TRBJ1-2; D is uncertain. V was clipped by 6 bases and J by 4 bases, with 12 bases between them. In germline, CDR1 is MNHEY, CDR2 SVGEGT. The CDR3 runs to 13 residues. CDR3 region: CASSTTVPYGYTF. CDR3 DNA: TGTGCCAGCAGCACTACGGTTCCCTATGGCTACACCTTC.

CDR3: CASRGQGAGNYGYTF. The CDR3 DNA sequence: TGTGCCAGCCGGGGACAGGGGGCTGGTAACTATGGCTACACCTTC. This chain links TRBV6-5 with TRBJ1-2; 12 bases are a match to TRBD1. The CDR3 spans 15 residues. Germline V CDR1 and CDR2: MNHEY, SVGAGI. V lost 8 bases and J lost 1; bases outside the gene matches: 5.

The gene calls are TRBV3-1 (or the pseudogene TRBV3-2) and TRBJ1-2, with D perhaps TRBD1 (6 bases). Trimming left V 8 bases short and J 8 bases short, with 18 bases between. Germline V gene data show CDR1 as LGHDT and CDR2 as YNNKEL (reference sequence). CDR3 size: 13 residues. The CDR3 here is CASAPLGRGGYTF. Here the CDR3 DNA reads TGTGCCAGCGCCCCCTTGGGAAGGGGGGGCTACACCTTC.

The chain employs TRBV25-1 and TRBJ1-2, with D hard to call. Germline V gene sequence: CDR1 MGHDK, CDR2 SYGVNS. CDR3 length: 13 residues. V lost 5 bases, J lost 6 bases, and 13 bases lay in between. The CDR3 region is CASSSGNMNGYTF. As DNA, the CDR3 is TGTGCCAGCAGTTCGGGGAATATGAATGGCTACACCTTC.

The gene calls are TRBV3-1 (or the pseudogene TRBV3-2) and TRBJ2-7; 7 bases match TRBD1. The CDR3 totals 18 residues. With 4 bases clipped from V and 1 base from J, the junction kept 16 bases outside the gene matches. Germline V CDR1 and CDR2: LGHDT, YNNKEL (reference sequence). CDR3 nucleotides: TGTGCCAGCAGCCGGGGGCAGGGGGAGACAATGAGATCCTACGAGCAGTACTTC. Translation: CASSRGQGETMRSYEQYF.

CDR3 in DNA: TGTGCCAGCAGTTCATATACCGGGACAGGAGACAATCAGCCCCAGCATTTT. Its translation: CASSSYTGTGDNQPQHF. The chain has TRBV27 and TRBJ1-5; 8 bases agree with TRBD1. The CDR3 loop spans 17 amino acids. V shed 4 bases, J shed 3 bases, and the junction held 11 bases outside the gene matches. Germline assignment: CDR1 MNHEY and CDR2 SMNVEV (reference sequence).

The rearrangement links TRBV15 to TRBJ1-2; no firm D call. The V gene's germline CDR1 is LNHNV and CDR2 YYDKDF (reference sequence). There are 14 residues in the CDR3. The V end lost 0 bases, the J end lost 3 bases, and 8 bases lay between the germline ends. CDR3 residues: CATSRDIADYGYTF. The CDR3 nucleotides read TGTGCCACCAGCAGAGATATAGCGGACTATGGCTACACCTTC. The variable domain in full, completed from reference TRBV15 and TRBJ1-2, reads DAMVIQNPRYQVTQFGKPVTLSCSQTLNHNVMYWYQQKSSQAPKLLFHYYDKDFNNEADTPDNFQSRRPNTSFCFLDIRSPGLGDTAMYLCATSRDIADYGYTFGSGTRLTVV.

The J gene is TRBJ2-7, the V gene TRBV20-1, with TRBD1 matching over 7 bases. This CDR3 region has 14 residues. The V segment lost 3 bases and the J segment 4 bases; nucleotides outside the gene matches: 9. Germline CDR1 and CDR2: DFQATT and SNEGSKA (reference sequence). CDR3 residues: CSASLRTGPYEQYF. The CDR3 nucleotides read TGCAGTGCTAGTCTCCGGACAGGACCATACGAGCAGTACTTC.

As DNA, the CDR3 is TGTGCCAGCAGTTTCCTCATCAGCGGGAGGCCCGGTGAGCAGTTCTTC. This sequence encodes CASSFLISGRPGEQFF. The V call is TRBV6-5, the J call TRBJ2-1, with 9 bases lining up with TRBD2. Germline CDR1 and CDR2: MNHEY and SVGAGI. The J segment lost 9 bases and the V segment lost 4 bases, leaving 13 bases of the junction unmatched. CDR3 length: 16 residues.

The count of this clone is one. V and J are TRBV30 and TRBJ1-2, with D tentatively TRBD1 (5 bases). CDR3 length equals 14 residues. The germline CDR1 and CDR2 sequences are GTSNPN and SVGIG (reference sequence). Trimming took off 2 bases at V and 4 bases at J, with 14 bases between the two ends. Here the CDR3 DNA reads TGTGCCTGGAGTAACGGGCCAGGGATCTATGGCTACACCTTC. This translates into CAWSNGPGIYGYTF.

This clone has more than one count but fewer than ten. This rearrangement joins TRBV30 to TRBJ2-6; 11 bases are a match to TRBD1. CDR1 and CDR2 from the germline V gene are GTSNPN and SVGIG (reference sequence). J lost 0 bases, V lost 4 bases, and 5 bases had no gene match. CDR3 size: 17 residues. The CDR3 here is CAWTRDRGSSGANVLTF. The CDR3 DNA reads as TGTGCCTGGACCAGGGACAGGGGGAGCTCTGGGGCCAACGTCCTGACTTTC.

V is TRBV6-2 or TRBV6-3 and J is TRBJ1-1, with D possibly TRBD1 on 6 matching bases. CDR1 and CDR2 from the germline V gene are MNHEY and SVGEGT. The CDR3 is 13 residues long. V was pared by 6 bases and J by 8 bases, with 16 bases between. CDR3 in DNA: TGTGCCAGCAGCCCCCAGGAGGGGGGGGAAGCTTTCTTT. Translating it yields CASSPQEGGEAFF.

This clone appeared a few times. The chain joins TRBV2 to TRBJ1-5, with 7 bases identical to TRBD1. Germline CDR1 and CDR2: SNHLY and FYNNEI. Trimming took 4 bases from V and 2 from J; bases not matched to a gene: 2. The CDR3 is made up of 14 amino acids. CDR3 protein: CASSAQGGNQPQHF. Written as DNA, the CDR3 is TGTGCCAGCAGTGCTCAGGGGGGCAATCAGCCCCAGCATTTT.

V and J are TRBV19 and TRBJ2-5; D not certain. The CDR3 consists of 14 residues. The V end was cut by 1 base, the J end by 5 bases, with 11 bases between. The germline V gene encodes CDR1 LNHDA and CDR2 SQIVND (reference sequence). CDR3 region: CASSIVGQGETQYF. The CDR3 region has the DNA TGTGCCAGTAGTATAGTAGGGCAAGGCGAGACCCAGTACTTC.

The CDR3 bases are TGTGCCAGCAGGACTCGGGGGAACACTGAAGCTTTCTTT. It yields the protein CASRTRGNTEAFF. This chain connects TRBV12-3 or TRBV12-4 to TRBJ1-1; no clear D gene. The CDR3 length is 13 residues. Trimming pared 6 bases from V and 1 base from J, leaving 9 bases between.

The V call is TRBV12-3 or TRBV12-4, the J call TRBJ2-3; D unresolved. V was pared by 6 bases and J by 6 bases, with 7 bases between. This CDR3 has 11 amino acids. CDR3 loop: CASSVRDTQYF. In DNA, the CDR3 is TGTGCCAGCAGCGTAAGGGATACGCAGTATTTT.

This chain joins TRBV7-9 and TRBJ1-3, with D possibly being TRBD1 (5 bases). V lost 1 base and J lost 11, with 18 bases in between. CDR1 and CDR2 (germline): SEHNR, FQNEAQ (reference sequence). The CDR3 is 15 amino acids. CDR3 region: CASSLGVAGTPAIYF. For the CDR3, the DNA is TGTGCCAGCAGCTTAGGGGTGGCAGGGACCCCAGCCATATATTTT.

The chain links TRBV5-1 to TRBJ2-1, with TRBD2 as a possible D gene (6 bases). The V and J ends lost 2 bases and 9 bases respectively, with 12 bases between them. Germline V lookup: CDR1 SGHRS, CDR2 YFSETQ. The CDR3 spans 13 residues. For the CDR3, the DNA is TGCGCCAGCAGCTTCGCGGGACTGGGTGAGCAGTTCTTC. It translates to CASSFAGLGEQFF.

The chain combines TRBV3-1 (or the pseudogene TRBV3-2) with TRBJ1-1; 7 bases are shared with TRBD1. From germline, CDR1 is LGHDT and CDR2 YNNKEL (reference sequence). The CDR3 is made up of 14 amino acids. J lost 0 bases, V lost 6 bases, and 4 bases had no gene match. The CDR3 reads CASSGGQLNTEAFF. The DNA for the CDR3 is TGTGCCAGCAGTGGGGGACAGCTGAACACTGAAGCTTTCTTT.

This chain links TRBV5-4 with TRBJ2-7; 7 bases map to TRBD1. Germline lookup yields CDR1 SGHNT and CDR2 YYREEE (reference sequence). V dropped 2 bases and J dropped 5; count of bases not matched to a gene: 7. CDR3 length: 14 amino acids. Here the CDR3 reads CASSFRDRDHEQYF. CDR3 coding DNA: TGTGCCAGCAGCTTCCGAGACAGGGACCACGAGCAGTACTTC.

This clone occurred a few times. This specimen includes other DNA sequences encoding the same CDR3. The J gene is TRBJ1-2, the V gene TRBV20-1, with D tentatively TRBD1 (5 bases). Germline CDR1 and CDR2: DFQATT and SNEGSKA (reference sequence). V gave up 6 bases and J gave up 8 bases, with 13 bases separating them. There are 11 residues in the CDR3. The CDR3 region is CSATGAGGYTF. DNA of the CDR3: TGCAGTGCCACCGGGGCGGGAGGCTACACCTTC.

V usage is TRBV7-9 and J usage is TRBJ2-7, with 8 positions matching TRBD2. Germline values: CDR1 SEHNR, CDR2 FQNEAQ (reference sequence). The junction had 10 bases not matched to a gene; V was cut back by 3 bases and J by 6 bases. The CDR3 is made up of 15 amino acids. CDR3: CASSLGTGTSTEQYF. The CDR3 coding sequence is TGTGCCAGCAGCTTGGGCACCGGGACTAGTACCGAGCAGTACTTC.

V gene TRBV2 combines with J gene TRBJ2-7; 10 bases fit TRBD1. V shed 1 base and J 4 bases; nucleotides not matched to a gene: 4. The CDR3 length is 15 residues. Germline-derived CDR1 and CDR2 are SNHLY and FYNNEI. This chain's CDR3 is CASSEGGQGRYEQYF. The CDR3 coding sequence is TGTGCCAGCAGTGAAGGGGGACAGGGGAGGTACGAGCAGTACTTC.

A few counts support this clone. This chain connects TRBV19 to TRBJ2-7, with TRBD1 matching over 7 bases. The CDR3 runs 11 residues. Unmatched junction bases numbered 5, after V lost 3 bases and J lost 12 bases. Germline CDR1 and CDR2: LNHDA and SQIVND (reference sequence). Here the CDR3 DNA reads TGTGCCAGTAGTATTATGGGACAGCTGTACTTC. This sequence encodes CASSIMGQLYF.